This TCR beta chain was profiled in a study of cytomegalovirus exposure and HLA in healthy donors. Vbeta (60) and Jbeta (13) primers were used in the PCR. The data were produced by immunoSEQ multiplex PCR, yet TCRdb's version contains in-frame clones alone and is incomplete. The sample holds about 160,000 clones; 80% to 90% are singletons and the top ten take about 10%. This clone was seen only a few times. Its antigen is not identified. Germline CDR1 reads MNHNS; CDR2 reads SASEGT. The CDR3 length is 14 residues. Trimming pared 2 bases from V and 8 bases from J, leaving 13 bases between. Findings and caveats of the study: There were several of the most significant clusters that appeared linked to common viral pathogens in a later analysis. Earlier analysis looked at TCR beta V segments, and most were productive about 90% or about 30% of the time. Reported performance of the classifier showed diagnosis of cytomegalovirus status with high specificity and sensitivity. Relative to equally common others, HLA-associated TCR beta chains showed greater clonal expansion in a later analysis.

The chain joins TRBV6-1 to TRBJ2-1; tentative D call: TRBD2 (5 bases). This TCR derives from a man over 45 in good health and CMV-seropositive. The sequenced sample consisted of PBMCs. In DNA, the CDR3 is TGTGCCAGCAGTGAAAGGCTAGCCCGGGATGAGCAGTTCTTC. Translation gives CASSERLARDEQFF.